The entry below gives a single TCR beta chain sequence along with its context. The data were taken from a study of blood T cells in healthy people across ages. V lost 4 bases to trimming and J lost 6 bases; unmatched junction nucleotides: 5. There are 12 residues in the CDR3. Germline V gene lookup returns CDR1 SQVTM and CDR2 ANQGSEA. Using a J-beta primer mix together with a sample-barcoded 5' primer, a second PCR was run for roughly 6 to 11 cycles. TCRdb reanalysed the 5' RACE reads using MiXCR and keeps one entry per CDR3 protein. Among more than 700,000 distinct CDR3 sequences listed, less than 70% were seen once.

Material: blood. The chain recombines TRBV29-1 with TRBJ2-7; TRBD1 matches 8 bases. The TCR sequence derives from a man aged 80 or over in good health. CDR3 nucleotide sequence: TGCAGCGTTGCCCAGGGGGCGGTCGAGCAGTACTTC. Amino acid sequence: CSVAQGAVEQYF.